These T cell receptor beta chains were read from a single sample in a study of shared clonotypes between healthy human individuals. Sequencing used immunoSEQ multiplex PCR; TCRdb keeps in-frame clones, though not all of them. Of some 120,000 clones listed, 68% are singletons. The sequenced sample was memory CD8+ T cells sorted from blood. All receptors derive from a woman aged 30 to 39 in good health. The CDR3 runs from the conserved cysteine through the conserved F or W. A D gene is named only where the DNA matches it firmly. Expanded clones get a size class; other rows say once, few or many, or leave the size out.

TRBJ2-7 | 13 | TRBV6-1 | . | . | TGTGCCAGCAGTGAGTGGACAGAGAACGAGCAGTACTTC | CASSEWTENEQYF
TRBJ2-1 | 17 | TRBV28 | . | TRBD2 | TGTGCCAGCAGTTCCGCGCCCCGACTAGCGGGAGAGGAAGGGCAGTTCTTC | CASSSAPRLAGEEGQFF
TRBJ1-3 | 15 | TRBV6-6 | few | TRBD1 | TGTGCCAGCAGCAGGGACAGGGGCTCTGGAAACACCATATATTTT | CASSRDRGSGNTIYF
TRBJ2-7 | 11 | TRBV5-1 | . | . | TGTGCCAGCAGCTGGGGGACTGTACTGTTCTTC | CASSWGTVLFF
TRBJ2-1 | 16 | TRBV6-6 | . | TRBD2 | TGTGCCAGCAGTTACTCGAACCTAGCGGCCTACAATGAGCAGTTCTTC | CASSYSNLAAYNEQFF
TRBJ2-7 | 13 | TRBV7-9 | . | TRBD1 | TGTGCCAGCAGTCAGCAAACAGGGGTCGAGCAGTACTTC | CASSQQTGVEQYF
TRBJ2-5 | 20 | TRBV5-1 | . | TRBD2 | TGCGCCAGCAGCTTGGATCGGGGGCTAGCGGGAGATCGGGACCAAGAGACCCAGTACTTC | CASSLDRGLAGDRDQETQYF
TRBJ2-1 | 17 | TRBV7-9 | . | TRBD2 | TGTGCCAGCAGCTTAAGGTCGGCTAGCGGTTATTACAATGAGCAGTTCTTC | CASSLRSASGYYNEQFF
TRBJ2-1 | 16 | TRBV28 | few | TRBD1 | TGTGCCAGCAATCCTATGGACAGGGGTGTAAGGGGTGAGCAGTTCTTC | CASNPMDRGVRGEQFF
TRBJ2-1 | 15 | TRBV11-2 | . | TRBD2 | TGTGCCAGCACCTCCGGGACTAGCGGTTTAAATGAGCAGTTCTTC | CASTSGTSGLNEQFF
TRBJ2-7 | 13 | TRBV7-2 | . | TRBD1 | TGTGCCAGCAGCGGCGACAGGGGTTACGAGCAGTACTTC | CASSGDRGYEQYF
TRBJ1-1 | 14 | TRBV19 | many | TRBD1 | TGTGCCAGTAGCCAAGACAGGGGGACAACTGAAGCTTTCTTT | CASSQDRGTTEAFF
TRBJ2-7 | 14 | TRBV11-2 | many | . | TGTGCCAGCAGCTTAGTCGACGCCTCCTACGAGCAGTACTTC | CASSLVDASYEQYF
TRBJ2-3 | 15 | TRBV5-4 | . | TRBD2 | TGTGCCAGCAGCTTGCTCGCGGGAGGGACAGATACGCAGTATTTT | CASSLLAGGTDTQYF
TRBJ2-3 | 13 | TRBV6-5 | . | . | TGTGCCAGCAGTTACCTCGAGACAGATACGCAGTATTTT | CASSYLETDTQYF
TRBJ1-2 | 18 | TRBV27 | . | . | TGTGCCAGCAGTTTAGCAGGGTCAAAGGTCTCAGCTAACTATGGCTACACCTTC | CASSLAGSKVSANYGYTF
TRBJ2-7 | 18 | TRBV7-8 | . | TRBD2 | TGTGCCAGCAGCTTAGCCCCCAGACTAGCGGTCAACTCCTACGAGCAGTACTTC | CASSLAPRLAVNSYEQYF
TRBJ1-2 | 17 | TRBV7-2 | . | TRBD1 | TGTGCCAGCAGCTTAGTTGGGTTTCGGGACAGGGGCTATGGCTACACCTTC | CASSLVGFRDRGYGYTF
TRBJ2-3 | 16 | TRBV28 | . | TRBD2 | TGTGCCAGCAGACCGAGGACTAGCGGGAGCACAGATACGCAGTATTTT | CASRPRTSGSTDTQYF
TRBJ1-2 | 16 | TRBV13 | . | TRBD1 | TGTGCCAGCAGCTTGGACAGGGGATTGATGAACTATGGCTACACCTTC | CASSLDRGLMNYGYTF
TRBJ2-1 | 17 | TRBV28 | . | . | TGTGCCAGCAGTTCCCTCGGGCTAGCGAGAGGCCGGGATGAGCAGTTCTTC | CASSSLGLARGRDEQFF
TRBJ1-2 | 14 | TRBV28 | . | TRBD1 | TGTGCCAGCAGTTTATGCCAGGGGGCTTGTGGCTACACCTTC | CASSLCQGACGYTF
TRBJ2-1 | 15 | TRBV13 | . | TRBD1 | TGTGCCAGCAGCTATACCGGGACAGGGGCCAATGAGCAGTTCTTC | CASSYTGTGANEQFF
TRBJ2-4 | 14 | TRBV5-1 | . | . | TGCGCCAGCAGCCTTGATAGTGGCATCGACATTCAGTACTTC | CASSLDSGIDIQYF
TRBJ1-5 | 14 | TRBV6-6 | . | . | TGTGCCAGCAGTGGGGGGTATAGCAATCAGCCCCAGCATTTT | CASSGGYSNQPQHF
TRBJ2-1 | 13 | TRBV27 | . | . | TGTGCCAGCAGTTTAGTGGCAGCCAATGAGCAGTTCTTC | CASSLVAANEQFF
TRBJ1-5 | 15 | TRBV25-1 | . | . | TGTGCCAGCAGTGAGGGGGGGGACGGCAATCAGCCCCAGCATTTT | CASSEGGDGNQPQHF
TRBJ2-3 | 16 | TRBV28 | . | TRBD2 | TGTGCCAGCACCCCTTCAGCGGGAGGCCACACAGATACGCAGTATTTT | CASTPSAGGHTDTQYF